The TCR beta chain described here comes from a study of long-term antiretroviral therapy in people with HIV. Turning to the study itself: It was about a decade after the earliest samples that the 2015 immediate-ART recommendation appeared.

Version v3.0 of the immunoSEQ assay was performed at survey level. Sequencing efforts were directed toward about 35,000-50,000 T-cell genomes per sample. Generated by immunoSEQ multiplex PCR, the TCRdb table keeps only in-frame clones and is missing some. The sample lists fewer than 35,000 clones, 75% to 85% occurring once. The CDR3 is 17 residues long. Germline V gene lookup returns CDR1 SGHTA and CDR2 FQGNSA. The junction had 16 bases not matched to a gene; V was cut back by 1 base and J by 8 bases. This clone was observed once. The source was unsorted PBMCs, collected 2.9 years after starting antiretroviral therapy. The clonotype comes from a man between 45 and 60 years old with HIV. The chain couples TRBV7-2 to TRBJ1-2; 7 bases are shared with TRBD1. In DNA, the CDR3 is TGTGCCAGCAGCTTAGGCGCGCCGGGACAGACTCCGGGAGGCTACACCTTC. Amino acids: CASSLGAPGQTPGGYTF.